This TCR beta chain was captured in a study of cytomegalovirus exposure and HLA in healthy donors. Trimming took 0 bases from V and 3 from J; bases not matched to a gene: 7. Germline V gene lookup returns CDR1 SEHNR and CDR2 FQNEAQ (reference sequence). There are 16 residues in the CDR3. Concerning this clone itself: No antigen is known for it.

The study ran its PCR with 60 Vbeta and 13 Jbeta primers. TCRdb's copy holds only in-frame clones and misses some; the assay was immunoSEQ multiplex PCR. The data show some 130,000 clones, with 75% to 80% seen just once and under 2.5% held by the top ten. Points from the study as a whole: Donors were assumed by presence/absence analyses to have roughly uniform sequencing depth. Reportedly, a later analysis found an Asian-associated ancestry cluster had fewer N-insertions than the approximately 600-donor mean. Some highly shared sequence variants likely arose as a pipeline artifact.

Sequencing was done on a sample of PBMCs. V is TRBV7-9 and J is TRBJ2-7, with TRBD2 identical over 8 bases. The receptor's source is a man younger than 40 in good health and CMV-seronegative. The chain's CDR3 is CASSLARGGADYEQYF. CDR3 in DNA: TGTGCCAGCAGCTTAGCCCGGGGGGGCGCTGACTACGAGCAGTACTTC.